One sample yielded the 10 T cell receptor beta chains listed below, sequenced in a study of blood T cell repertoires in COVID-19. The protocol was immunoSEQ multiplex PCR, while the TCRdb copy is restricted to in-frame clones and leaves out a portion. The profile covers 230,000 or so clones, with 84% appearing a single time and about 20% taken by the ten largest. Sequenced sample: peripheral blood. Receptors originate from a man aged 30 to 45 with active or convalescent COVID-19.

CDR3: CATFTGTSGSTGYNEQFF. The CDR3 coding sequence is TGTGCCACCTTTACCGGGACTAGCGGGTCGACTGGATACAATGAGCAGTTCTTC. The chain employs TRBV11-2 and TRBJ2-1, with 12 bases aligning to TRBD2. Germline V gene sequence: CDR1 SGHAT, CDR2 FQNNGV. The length of the CDR3 is 18 residues. J lost 4 bases, V lost 10 bases, and 17 bases had no gene match.

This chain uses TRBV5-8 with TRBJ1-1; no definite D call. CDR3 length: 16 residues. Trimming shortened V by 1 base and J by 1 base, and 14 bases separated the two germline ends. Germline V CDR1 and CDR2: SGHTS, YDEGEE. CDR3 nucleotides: TGTGCCAGCAGCTTGAGAGGCGGGATTACGAACACTGAAGCTTTCTTT. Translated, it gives CASSLRGGITNTEAFF.

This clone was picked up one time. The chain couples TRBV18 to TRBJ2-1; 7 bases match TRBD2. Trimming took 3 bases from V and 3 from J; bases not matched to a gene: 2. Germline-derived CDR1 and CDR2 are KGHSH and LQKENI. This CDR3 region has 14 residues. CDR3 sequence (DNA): TGTGCCAGCTCACCGGGGGGGGGCTACAATGAGCAGTTCTTC. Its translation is CASSPGGGYNEQFF.

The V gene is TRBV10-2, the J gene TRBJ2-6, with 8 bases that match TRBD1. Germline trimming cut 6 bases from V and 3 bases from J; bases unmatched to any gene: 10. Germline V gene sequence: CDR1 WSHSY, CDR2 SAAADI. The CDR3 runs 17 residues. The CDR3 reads CASRGTGGVDGANVLTF. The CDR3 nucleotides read TGCGCCAGCAGGGGAACAGGGGGAGTAGATGGGGCCAACGTCCTGACTTTC.

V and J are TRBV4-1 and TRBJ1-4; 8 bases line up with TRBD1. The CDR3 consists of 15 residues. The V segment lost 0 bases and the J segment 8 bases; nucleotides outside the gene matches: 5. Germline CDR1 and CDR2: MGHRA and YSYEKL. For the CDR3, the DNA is TGCGCCAGCAGCCAAGATAGGGCAGGGGGCGAAAAACTGTTTTTT. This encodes CASSQDRAGGEKLFF.

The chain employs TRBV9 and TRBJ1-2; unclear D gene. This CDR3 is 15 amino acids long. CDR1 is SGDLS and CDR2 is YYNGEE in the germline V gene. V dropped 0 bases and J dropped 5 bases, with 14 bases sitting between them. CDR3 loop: CASSVEQTTHYGYTF. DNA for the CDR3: TGTGCCAGCAGCGTAGAACAGACGACACATTATGGCTACACCTTC.

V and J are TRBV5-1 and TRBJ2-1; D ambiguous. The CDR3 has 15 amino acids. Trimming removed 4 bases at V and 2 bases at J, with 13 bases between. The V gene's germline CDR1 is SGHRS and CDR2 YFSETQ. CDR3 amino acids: CASSTPRSTYNEQFF. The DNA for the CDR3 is TGCGCCAGCAGCACACCCAGGTCAACCTACAATGAGCAGTTCTTC.

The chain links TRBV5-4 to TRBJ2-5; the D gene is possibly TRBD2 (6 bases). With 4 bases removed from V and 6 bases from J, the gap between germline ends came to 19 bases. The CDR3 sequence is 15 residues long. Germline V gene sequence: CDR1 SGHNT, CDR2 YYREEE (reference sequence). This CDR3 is CASSREPQGRQTQYF. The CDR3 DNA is TGTGCCAGCAGCCGGGAGCCCCAGGGAAGACAGACCCAGTACTTC.

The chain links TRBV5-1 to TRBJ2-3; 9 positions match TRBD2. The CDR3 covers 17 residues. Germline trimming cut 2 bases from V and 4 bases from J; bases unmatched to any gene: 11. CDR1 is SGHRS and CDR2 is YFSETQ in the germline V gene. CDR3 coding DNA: TGCGCCAGCAGCTTCTCCTATAGCGGGGGTAGCGCAGATACGCAGTATTTT. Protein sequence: CASSFSYSGGSADTQYF.

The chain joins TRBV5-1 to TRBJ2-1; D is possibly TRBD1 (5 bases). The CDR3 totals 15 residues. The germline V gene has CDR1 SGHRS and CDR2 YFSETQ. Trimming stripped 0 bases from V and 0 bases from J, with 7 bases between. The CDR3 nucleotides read TGCGCCAGCAGCTTGGGGACAACCTCCTACAATGAGCAGTTCTTC. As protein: CASSLGTTSYNEQFF.